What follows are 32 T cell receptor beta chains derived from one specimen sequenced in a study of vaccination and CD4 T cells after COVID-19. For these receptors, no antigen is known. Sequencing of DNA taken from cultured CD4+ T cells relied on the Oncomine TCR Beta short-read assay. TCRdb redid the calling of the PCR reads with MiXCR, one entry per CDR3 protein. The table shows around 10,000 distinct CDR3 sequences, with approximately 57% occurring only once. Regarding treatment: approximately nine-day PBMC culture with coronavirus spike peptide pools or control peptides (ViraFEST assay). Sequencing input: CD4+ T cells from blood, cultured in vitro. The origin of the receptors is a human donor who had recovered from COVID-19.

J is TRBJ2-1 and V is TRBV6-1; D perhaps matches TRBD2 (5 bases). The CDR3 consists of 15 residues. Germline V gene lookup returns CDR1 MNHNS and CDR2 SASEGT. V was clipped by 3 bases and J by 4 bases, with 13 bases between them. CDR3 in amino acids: CASSDGSGRYNEQFF. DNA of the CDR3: TGTGCCAGCAGTGATGGGAGCGGCCGATACAATGAGCAGTTCTTC.

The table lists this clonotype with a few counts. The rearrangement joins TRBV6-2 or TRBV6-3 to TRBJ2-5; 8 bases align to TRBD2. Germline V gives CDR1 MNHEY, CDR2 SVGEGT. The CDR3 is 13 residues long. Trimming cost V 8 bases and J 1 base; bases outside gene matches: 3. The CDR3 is CASGGLAQETQYF. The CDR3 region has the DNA TGTGCCAGCGGAGGACTAGCCCAAGAGACCCAGTACTTC.

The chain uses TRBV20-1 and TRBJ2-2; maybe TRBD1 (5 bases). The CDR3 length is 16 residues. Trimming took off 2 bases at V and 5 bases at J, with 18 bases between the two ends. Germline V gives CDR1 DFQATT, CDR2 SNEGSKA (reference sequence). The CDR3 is CSARSVMAGSTGELFF. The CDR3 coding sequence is TGCAGTGCTAGAAGCGTAATGGCAGGGTCAACCGGGGAGCTGTTTTTT.

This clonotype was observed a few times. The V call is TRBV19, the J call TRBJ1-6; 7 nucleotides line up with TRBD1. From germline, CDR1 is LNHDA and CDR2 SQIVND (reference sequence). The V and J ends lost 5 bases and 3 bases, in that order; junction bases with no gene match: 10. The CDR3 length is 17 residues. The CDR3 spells CASSASTGAYYNSPLHF. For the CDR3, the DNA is TGTGCCAGTAGTGCATCAACAGGGGCTTACTATAATTCACCCCTCCACTTT.

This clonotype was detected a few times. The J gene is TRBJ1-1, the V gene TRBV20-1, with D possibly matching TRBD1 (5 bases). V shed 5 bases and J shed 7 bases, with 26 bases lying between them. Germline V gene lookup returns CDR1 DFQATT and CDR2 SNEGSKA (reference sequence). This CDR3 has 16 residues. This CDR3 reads CSALRPGTPQKVEAFF. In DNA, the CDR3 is TGCAGTGCTCTCAGGCCCGGGACGCCCCAAAAGGTTGAAGCTTTCTTT.

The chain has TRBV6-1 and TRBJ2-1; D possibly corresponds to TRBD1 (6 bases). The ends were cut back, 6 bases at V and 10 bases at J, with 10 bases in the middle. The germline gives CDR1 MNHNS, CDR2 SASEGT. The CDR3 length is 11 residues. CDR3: CASRRGGEQFF. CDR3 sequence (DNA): TGTGCCAGCAGACGAGGGGGAGAGCAGTTCTTC.

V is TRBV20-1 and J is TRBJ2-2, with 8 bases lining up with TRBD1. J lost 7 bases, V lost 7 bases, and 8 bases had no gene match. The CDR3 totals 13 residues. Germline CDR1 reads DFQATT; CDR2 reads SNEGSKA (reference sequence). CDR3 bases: TGCAGTGTTTGGACAGGGAGAAACGGGGAGCTGTTTTTT. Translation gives CSVWTGRNGELFF.

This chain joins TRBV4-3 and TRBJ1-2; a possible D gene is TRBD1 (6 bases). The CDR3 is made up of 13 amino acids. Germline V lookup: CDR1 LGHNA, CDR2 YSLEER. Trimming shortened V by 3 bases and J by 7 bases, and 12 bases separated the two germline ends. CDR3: CASSQAGVGGYTF. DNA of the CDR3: TGCGCCAGCAGCCAGGCAGGGGTCGGTGGCTACACCTTC.

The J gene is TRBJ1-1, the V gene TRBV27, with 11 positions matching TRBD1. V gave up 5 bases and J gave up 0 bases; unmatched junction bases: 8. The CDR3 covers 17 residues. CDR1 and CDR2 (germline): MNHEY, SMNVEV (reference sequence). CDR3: CASSPGQGVIMNTEAFF. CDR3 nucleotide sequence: TGTGCCAGCAGTCCGGGACAGGGGGTGATTATGAACACTGAAGCTTTCTTT.

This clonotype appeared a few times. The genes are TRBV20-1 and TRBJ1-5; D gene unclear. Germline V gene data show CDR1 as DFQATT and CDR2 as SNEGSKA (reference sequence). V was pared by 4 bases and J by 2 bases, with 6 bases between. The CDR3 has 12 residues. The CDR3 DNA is TGCAGTGCTATATTCGGCAATCAGCCCCAGCATTTT. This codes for CSAIFGNQPQHF.

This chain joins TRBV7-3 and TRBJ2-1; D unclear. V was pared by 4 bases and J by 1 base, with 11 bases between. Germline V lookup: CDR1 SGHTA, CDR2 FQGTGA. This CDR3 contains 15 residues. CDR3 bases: TGTGCCAGCAGCTCCCGCCAGGTGTCCTACAATGAGCAGTTCTTC. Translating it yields CASSSRQVSYNEQFF.

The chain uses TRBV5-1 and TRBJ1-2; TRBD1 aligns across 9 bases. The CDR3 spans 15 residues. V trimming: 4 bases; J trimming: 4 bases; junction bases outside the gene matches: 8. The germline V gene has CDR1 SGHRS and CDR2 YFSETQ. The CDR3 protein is CASSPQGAVSYGYTF. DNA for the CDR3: TGCGCCAGCAGCCCACAGGGGGCGGTGAGCTATGGCTACACCTTC.

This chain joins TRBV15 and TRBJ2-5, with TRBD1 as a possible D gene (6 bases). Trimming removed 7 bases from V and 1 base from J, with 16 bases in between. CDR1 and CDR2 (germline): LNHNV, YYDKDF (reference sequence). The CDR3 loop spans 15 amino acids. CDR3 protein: CATTGFQDSQETQYF. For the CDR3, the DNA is TGTGCCACCACCGGGTTCCAGGACAGCCAAGAGACCCAGTACTTC.

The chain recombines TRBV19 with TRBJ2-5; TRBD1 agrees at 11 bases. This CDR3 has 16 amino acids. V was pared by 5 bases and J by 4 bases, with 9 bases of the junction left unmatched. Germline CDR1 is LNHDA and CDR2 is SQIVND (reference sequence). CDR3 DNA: TGTGCCAGTAGTCCGCGGACAGGGGGCGGGAGAGAGACCCAGTACTTC. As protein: CASSPRTGGGRETQYF.

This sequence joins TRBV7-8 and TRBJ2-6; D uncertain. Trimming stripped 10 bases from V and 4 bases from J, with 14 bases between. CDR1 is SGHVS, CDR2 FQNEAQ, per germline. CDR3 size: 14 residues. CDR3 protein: CATKRVRGANVLTF. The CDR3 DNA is TGTGCCACTAAACGGGTGAGGGGGGCCAACGTCCTGACTTTC.

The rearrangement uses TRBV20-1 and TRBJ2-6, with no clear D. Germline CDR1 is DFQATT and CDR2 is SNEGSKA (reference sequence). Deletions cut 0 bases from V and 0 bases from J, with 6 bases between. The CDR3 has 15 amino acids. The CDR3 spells CSARDSLSGANVLTF. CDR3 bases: TGCAGTGCTAGAGATTCCCTCTCTGGGGCCAACGTCCTGACTTTC.

CDR3 DNA sequence: TGTGCCAGCAGTTTGACCCCGGGAGGAAACACCATATATTTT. Its protein product is CASSLTPGGNTIYF. This chain links TRBV7-6 with TRBJ1-3, with no clear D. This CDR3 comprises 14 residues. Trimming took 6 bases from V and 4 from J, leaving 13 bases between them. From germline, CDR1 is SGHVS and CDR2 FNYEAQ.

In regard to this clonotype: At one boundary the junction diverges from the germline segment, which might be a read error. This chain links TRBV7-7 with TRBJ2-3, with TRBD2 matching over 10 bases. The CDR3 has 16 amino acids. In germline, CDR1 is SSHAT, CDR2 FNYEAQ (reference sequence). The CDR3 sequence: CASSLGSGGAVDTQYF. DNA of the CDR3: TGTGCTAGCAGCTTAGGGAGCGGGGGGGCCGTGGATACGCAGTATTTT.

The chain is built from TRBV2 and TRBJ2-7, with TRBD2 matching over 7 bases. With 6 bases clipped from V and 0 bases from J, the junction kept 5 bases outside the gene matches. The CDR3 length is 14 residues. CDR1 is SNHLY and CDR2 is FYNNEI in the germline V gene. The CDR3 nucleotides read TGTGCCAGCAGACCCCGGGACTACTCCTACGAGCAGTACTTC. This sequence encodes CASRPRDYSYEQYF.

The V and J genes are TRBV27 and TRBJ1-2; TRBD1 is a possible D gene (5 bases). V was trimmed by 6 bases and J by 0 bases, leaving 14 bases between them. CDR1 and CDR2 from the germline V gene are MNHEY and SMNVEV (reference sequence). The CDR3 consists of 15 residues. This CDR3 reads CASRGGILANYGYTF. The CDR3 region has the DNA TGTGCCAGCAGGGGGGGAATTTTGGCTAACTATGGCTACACCTTC.

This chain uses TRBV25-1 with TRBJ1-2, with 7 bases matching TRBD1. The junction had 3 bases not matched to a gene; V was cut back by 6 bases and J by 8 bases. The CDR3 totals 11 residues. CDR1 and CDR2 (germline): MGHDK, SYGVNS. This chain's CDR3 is CASRTGSGYTF. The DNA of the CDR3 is TGTGCCAGCAGGACAGGGTCGGGCTACACCTTC.

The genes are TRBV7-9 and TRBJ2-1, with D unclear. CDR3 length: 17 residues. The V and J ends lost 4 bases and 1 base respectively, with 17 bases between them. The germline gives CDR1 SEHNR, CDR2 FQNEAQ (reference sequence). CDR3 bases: TGTGCCAGCAGCTCACCCCGACCCGGCGAATCCTACAATGAGCAGTTCTTC. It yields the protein CASSSPRPGESYNEQFF.

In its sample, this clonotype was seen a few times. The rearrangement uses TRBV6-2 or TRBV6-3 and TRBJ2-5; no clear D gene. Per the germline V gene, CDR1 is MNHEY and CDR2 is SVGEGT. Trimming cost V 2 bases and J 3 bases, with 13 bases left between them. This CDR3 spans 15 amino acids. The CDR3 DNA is TGTGCCAGCAGTTACAGGGCAGGAGATGAAGAGACCCAGTACTTC. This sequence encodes CASSYRAGDEETQYF.

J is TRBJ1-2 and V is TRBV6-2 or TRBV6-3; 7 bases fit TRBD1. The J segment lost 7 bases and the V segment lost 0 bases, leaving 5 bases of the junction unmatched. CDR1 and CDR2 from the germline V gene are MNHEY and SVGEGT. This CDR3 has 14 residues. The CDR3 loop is CASSYSTGPGGYTF. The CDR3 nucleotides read TGTGCCAGCAGTTACTCGACAGGGCCAGGTGGCTACACCTTC.

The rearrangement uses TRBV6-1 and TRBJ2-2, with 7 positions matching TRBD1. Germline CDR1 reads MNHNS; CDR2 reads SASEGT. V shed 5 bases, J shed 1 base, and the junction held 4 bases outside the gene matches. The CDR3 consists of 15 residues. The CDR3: CASSRGTENTGELFF. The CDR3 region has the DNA TGTGCCAGCAGTCGAGGGACAGAGAACACCGGGGAGCTGTTTTTT.

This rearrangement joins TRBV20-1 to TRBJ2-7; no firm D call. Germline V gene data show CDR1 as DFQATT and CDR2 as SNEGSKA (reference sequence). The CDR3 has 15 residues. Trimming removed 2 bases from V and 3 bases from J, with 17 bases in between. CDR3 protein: CSARRSAGPGYEQYF. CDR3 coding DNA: TGCAGTGCTAGAAGGTCAGCTGGACCTGGCTACGAGCAGTACTTC.

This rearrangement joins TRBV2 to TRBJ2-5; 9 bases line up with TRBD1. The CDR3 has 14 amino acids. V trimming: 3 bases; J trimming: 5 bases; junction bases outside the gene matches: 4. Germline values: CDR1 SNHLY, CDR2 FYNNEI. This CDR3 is CASSDDRGIETQYF. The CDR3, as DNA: TGTGCCAGCAGTGATGACAGGGGGATCGAGACCCAGTACTTC.

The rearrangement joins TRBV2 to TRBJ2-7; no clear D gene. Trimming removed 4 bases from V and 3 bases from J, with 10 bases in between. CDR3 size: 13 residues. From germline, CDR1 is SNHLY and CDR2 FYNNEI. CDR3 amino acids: CASSVGPSYEQYF. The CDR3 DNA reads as TGTGCCAGCAGTGTAGGACCTAGCTACGAGCAGTACTTC.

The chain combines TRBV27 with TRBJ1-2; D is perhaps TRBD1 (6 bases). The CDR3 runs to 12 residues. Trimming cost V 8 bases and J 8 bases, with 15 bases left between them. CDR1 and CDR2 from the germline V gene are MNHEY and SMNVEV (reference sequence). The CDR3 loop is CASGQQGFGYTF. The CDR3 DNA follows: TGTGCCAGCGGCCAACAGGGTTTCGGCTACACCTTC.

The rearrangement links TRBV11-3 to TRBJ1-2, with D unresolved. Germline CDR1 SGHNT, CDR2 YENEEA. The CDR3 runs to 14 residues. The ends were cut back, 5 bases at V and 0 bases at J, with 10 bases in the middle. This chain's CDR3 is CASSIASTNYGYTF. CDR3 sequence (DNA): TGTGCCAGCAGCATAGCGTCAACTAACTATGGCTACACCTTC.

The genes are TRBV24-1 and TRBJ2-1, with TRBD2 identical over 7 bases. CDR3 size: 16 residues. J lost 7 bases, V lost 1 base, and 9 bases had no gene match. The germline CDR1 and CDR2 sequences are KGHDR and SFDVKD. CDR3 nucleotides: TGTGCCACCAGTGATTTTTCGGGGAGGGTGGGGAATGAGCAGTTCTTC. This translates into CATSDFSGRVGNEQFF.

CDR3 residues: CASRDLVVGELFF. The CDR3 DNA sequence: TGTGCCAGCAGAGACTTAGTGGTGGGGGAGCTGTTTTTT. The chain couples TRBV2 to TRBJ2-2; unclear D gene. Germline CDR1 SNHLY, CDR2 FYNNEI. The V end lost 6 bases, the J end lost 8 bases, and 13 bases lay between the germline ends. The CDR3 extends over 13 amino acids.